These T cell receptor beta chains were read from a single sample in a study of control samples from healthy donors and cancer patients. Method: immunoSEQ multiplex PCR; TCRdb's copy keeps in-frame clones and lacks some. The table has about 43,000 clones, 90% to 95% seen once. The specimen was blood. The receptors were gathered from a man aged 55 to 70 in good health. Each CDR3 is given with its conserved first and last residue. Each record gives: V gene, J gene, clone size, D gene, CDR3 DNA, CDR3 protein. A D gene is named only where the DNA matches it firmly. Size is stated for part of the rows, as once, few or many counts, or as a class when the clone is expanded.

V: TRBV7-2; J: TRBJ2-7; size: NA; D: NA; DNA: TGTGCCAGCAGCTTAGCAAGTCTAGCGTCCTACGAGCAGTACTTC; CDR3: CASSLASLASYEQYF
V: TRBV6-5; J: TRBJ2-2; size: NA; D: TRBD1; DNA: TGTGCCAGCAGACGGACAGGTTCGAACACCGGGGAGCTGTTTTTT; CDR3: CASRRTGSNTGELFF
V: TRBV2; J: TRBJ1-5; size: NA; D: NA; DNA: TGTGCCAGCAGTGAAGACCGAAATCAGCCCCAGCATTTT; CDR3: CASSEDRNQPQHF
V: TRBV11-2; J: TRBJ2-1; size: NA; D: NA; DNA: TGTGCCAGCAGCTACCGAAGTGAAGAGCAGTTCTTC; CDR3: CASSYRSEEQFF
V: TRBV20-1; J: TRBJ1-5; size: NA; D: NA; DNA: TGCAGTGCTAGTAATTGGACATCGTCCAATCAGCCCCAGCATTTT; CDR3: CSASNWTSSNQPQHF
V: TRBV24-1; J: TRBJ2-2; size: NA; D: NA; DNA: TGTGCCACCAGTGATTTGCAAGCATCGAACACCGGGGAGCTGTTTTTT; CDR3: CATSDLQASNTGELFF
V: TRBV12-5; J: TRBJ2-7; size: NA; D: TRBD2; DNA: TGTGCTAGTGGTTTGGCCCAGCGGGATCCCTACGAGCAGTACTTC; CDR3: CASGLAQRDPYEQYF
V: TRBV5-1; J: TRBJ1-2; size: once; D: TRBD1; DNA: TGCGCCAGCAGCTTGGGGGGACAGGGGGACCTTAGAACCTTC; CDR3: CASSLGGQGDLRTF
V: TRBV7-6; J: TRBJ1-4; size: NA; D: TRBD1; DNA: TGTGCCAGCAGCCACCCGGACAGGGGATTTGAAAAACTGTTTTTT; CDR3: CASSHPDRGFEKLFF
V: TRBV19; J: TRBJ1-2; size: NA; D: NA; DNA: TGTGCCAGTAGTATATACCCAGAGACCTATGGCTACACCTTC; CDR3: CASSIYPETYGYTF
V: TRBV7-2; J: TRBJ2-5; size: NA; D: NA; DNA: TGTGCCAGCAGCTTATTCTCGGAGACCCAGTACTTC; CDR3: CASSLFSETQYF
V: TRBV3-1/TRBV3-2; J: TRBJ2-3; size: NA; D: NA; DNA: TGTGCCAGCAGCAAGGGGGGGGAGGGTCGTACGCAGTATTTT; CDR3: CASSKGGEGRTQYF
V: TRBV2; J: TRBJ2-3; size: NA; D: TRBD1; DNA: TGTGCCAGCAGTGAAGTGGGGACAGGTTTGCATTTT; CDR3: CASSEVGTGLHF
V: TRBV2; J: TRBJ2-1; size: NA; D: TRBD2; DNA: TGTGCCAGCAGCCCCGGGACTAGCCCCCATGAGCAGTTCTTC; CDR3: CASSPGTSPHEQFF
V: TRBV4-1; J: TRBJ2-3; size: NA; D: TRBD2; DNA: TGCGCCAGCAGCCCCTCCCCCAGCGGGAGTAGCACAGATACGCAGTATTTT; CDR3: CASSPSPSGSSTDTQYF
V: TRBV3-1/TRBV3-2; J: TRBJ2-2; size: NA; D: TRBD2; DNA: TGTGCCAGCGTGGACACTAGCGGGAGGGACGGGGAGCTGTTTTTT; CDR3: CASVDTSGRDGELFF
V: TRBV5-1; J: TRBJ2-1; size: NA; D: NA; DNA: TGCGCCAGCAGCTCCCCGGACCCTTACAATGAGCAGTTCTTC; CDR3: CASSSPDPYNEQFF
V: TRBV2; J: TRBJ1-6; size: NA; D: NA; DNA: TGTGCCAGCAGTGAAAGGGAGACTTCACCCCTCCACTTT; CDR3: CASSERETSPLHF
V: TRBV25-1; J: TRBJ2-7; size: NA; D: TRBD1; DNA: TGTGCCAGCAGTTCAGGGGGCTTCCCTCGGGAGCAGTACTTC; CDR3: CASSSGGFPREQYF
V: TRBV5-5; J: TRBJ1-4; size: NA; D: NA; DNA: TGTGCCAGCAGCTACACAGCCGCCTCTAATGAAAAACTGTTTTTT; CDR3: CASSYTAASNEKLFF
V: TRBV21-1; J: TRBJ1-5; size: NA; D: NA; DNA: TGTGCCAGCAGCATTCCAGGGGACAGGGGGCATGGTCAGCCCCAGCATTTT; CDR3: CASSIPGDRGHGQPQHF
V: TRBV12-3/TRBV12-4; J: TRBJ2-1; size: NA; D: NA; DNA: TGTGCCAGCAGTTTGGGAGTTAAGCAGTTCTTC; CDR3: CASSLGVKQFF